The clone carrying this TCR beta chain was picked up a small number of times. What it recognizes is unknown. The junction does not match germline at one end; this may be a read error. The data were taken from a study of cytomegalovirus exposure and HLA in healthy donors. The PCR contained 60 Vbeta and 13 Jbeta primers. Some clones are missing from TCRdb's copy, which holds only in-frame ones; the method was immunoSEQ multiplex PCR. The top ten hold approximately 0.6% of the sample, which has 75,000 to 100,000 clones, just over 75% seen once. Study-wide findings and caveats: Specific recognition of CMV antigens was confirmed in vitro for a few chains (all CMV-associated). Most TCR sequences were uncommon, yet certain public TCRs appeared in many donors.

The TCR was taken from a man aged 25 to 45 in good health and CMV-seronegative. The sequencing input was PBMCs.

CDR3 loop: CASSEDAGSNQPQHF. CDR3 nucleotide sequence: TGCGCCAGCAGCGAAGATGCAGGTAGCAATCAGCCCCAGCATTTT. This sequence joins TRBV4-3 and TRBJ1-5; D is uncertain. This CDR3 region has 15 residues. Per germline, CDR1 LGHNA and CDR2 YSLEER.